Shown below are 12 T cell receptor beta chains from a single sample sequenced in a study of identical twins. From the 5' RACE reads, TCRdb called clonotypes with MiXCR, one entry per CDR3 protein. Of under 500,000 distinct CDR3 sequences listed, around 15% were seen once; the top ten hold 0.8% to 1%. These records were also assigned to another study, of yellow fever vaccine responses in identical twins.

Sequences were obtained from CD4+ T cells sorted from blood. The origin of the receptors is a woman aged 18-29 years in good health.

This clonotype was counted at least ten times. CDR3: CSVEVGGGEQFF. The CDR3 DNA is TGCAGCGTTGAAGTTGGGGGGGGCGAGCAGTTCTTC. The chain is built from TRBV29-1 and TRBJ2-1; possible D gene TRBD2, 7 bases. Trimming cost V 1 base and J 10 bases, with 11 bases left between them. The CDR3 runs 12 residues. In germline, CDR1 is SQVTM, CDR2 ANQGSEA.

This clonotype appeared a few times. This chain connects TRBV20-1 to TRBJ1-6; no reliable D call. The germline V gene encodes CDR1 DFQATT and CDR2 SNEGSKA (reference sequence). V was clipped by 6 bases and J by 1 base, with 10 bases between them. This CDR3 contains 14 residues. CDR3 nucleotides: TGCAGTGCACCAGACGGGTCCTATAATTCACCCCTCCACTTT. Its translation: CSAPDGSYNSPLHF.

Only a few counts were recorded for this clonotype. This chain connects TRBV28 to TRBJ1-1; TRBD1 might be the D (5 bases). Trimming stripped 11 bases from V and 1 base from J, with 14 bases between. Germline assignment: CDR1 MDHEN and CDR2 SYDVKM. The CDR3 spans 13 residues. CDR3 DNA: TGTGCCGCGAGGGGAGATTCGAACACTGAAGCTTTCTTT. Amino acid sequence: CAARGDSNTEAFF.

CDR3 residues: CASSLTGVIGSNEQFF. In DNA, the CDR3 is TGTGCCAGCAGCCTGACCGGGGTCATCGGAAGCAATGAGCAGTTCTTC. The chain uses TRBV3-1 and TRBJ2-1; TRBD2 is a possible D gene (5 bases). V lost 4 bases, J lost 6 bases, and 19 bases lay in between. There are 16 residues in the CDR3. Per the germline V gene, CDR1 is LGHDT and CDR2 is YNNKEL (reference sequence).

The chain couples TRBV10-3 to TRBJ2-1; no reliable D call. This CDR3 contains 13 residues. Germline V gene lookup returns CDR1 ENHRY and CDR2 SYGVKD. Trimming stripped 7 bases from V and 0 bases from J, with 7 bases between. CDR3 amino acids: CAIMAGSYNEQFF. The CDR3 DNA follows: TGTGCCATCATGGCCGGCTCCTACAATGAGCAGTTCTTC.

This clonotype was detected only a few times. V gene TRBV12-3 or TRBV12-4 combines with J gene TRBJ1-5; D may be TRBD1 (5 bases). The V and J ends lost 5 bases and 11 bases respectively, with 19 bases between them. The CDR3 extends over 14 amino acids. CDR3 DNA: TGTGCCAGCAGTCCGGGACTCCCACCTTCTGCCCAGCATTTT. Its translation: CASSPGLPPSAQHF.

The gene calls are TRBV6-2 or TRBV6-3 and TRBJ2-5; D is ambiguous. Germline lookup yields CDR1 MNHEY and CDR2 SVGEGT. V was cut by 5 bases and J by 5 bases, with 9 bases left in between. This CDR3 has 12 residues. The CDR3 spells CASSQAVETQYF. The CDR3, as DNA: TGTGCCAGCAGTCAAGCCGTGGAGACCCAGTACTTC.

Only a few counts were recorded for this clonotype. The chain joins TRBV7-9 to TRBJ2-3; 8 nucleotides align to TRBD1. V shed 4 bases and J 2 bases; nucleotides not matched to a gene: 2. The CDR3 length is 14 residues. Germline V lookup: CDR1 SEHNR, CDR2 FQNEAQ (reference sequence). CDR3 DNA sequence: TGTGCCAGCAGCTCGGACAGGGACACAGATACGCAGTATTTT. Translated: CASSSDRDTDTQYF.

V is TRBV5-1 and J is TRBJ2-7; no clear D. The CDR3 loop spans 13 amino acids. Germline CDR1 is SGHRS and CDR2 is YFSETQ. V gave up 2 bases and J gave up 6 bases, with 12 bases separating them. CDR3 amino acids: CASSLRVDGEQYF. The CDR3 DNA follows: TGCGCCAGCAGCTTAAGGGTGGATGGCGAGCAGTACTTC.

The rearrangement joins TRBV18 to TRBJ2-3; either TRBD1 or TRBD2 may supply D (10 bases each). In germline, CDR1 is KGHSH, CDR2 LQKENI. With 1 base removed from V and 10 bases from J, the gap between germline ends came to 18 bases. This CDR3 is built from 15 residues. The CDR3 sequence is CASSPLGQGTSAQYF. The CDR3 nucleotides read TGTGCCAGCTCACCACTGGGACAGGGGACTAGCGCGCAGTATTTT.

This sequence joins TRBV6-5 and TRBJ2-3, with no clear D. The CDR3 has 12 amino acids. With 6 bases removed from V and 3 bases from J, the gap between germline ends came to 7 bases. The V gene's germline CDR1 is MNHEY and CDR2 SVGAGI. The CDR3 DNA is TGTGCCAGCAGAACCCGTACAGATACGCAGTATTTT. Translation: CASRTRTDTQYF.

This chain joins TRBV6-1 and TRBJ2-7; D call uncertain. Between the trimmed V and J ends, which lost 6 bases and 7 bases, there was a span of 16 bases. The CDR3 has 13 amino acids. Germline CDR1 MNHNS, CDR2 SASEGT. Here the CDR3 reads CASRPTPPREQYF. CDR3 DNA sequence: TGTGCCAGCAGACCGACCCCCCCTCGAGAGCAGTACTTC.